The count of the clone carrying this TCR beta chain is one. The CDR3 runs to 19 residues. Germline trimming cut 3 bases from V and 0 bases from J; bases unmatched to any gene: 16. CDR1 and CDR2 from the germline V gene are MNHNS and SASEGT. These data come from a study of blood T cell repertoires in COVID-19. About the study: Some COVID-19 samples were acute and others convalescent; all came from the United States, Italy and Spain. PBMCs, B-cell-depleted T cells, or T cells were the source of the cDNA or gDNA that made up the material.

As handled by the study authors: Reference gene primer amplification yielded estimated nucleated cell counts. Measured with immunoSEQ multiplex PCR; TCRdb has only the in-frame clones, and not every one. V, J and clone size derive from that table, while D and trimming were established from the DNA sequence. The table lists fewer than 130,000 clones, 88% of them singletons. V and J are TRBV6-1 and TRBJ2-7, with 8 bases aligning to TRBD2. The sample consisted of peripheral blood. This receptor was obtained from a woman aged 50 to 65 with acute or convalescent COVID-19. In nucleotides, the CDR3 is TGTGCCAGCAGTGACCTCGGGACTAGTCTATGGCGTAGCTCCTACGAGCAGTACTTC. This sequence encodes CASSDLGTSLWRSSYEQYF.